This entry lists 5 T cell receptor beta chains sequenced from one sample in a study of post-analysis software for immune sequencing data. The study's findings and limits: Five or six TRBV segments, TRBV5-6, TRBV5-1 and TRBV20-1 among them, were found more frequent in patients than controls.

Their antigen targets remain unknown. TCR beta cDNA libraries included unique molecular identifiers. TCRdb itself ran the PCR reads through MiXCR, one entry per CDR3 protein. Of about 540,000 distinct CDR3 sequences listed, around a third are singletons. The sequencing input was blood. The receptors here all came from a girl under 18 with multiple sclerosis.

The rearrangement joins TRBV12-3 or TRBV12-4 to TRBJ1-5, with TRBD1 as a possible D gene (6 bases). V was trimmed by 5 bases and J by 7 bases, leaving 12 bases between them. CDR3 length equals 13 residues. The CDR3 DNA reads as TGTGCCAGCAGTCCACAGGGTAAGCAGCCCCAGCATTTT. This translates into CASSPQGKQPQHF.

J is TRBJ1-6 and V is TRBV10-3; D not resolved. The CDR3 sequence is 15 residues long. The germline CDR1 and CDR2 sequences are ENHRY and SYGVKD. With 2 bases removed from V and 10 bases from J, the gap between germline ends came to 15 bases. The CDR3 bases are TGTGCCATCAGTGAGCTCGAAACGAATTCGTCACCCCTCCACTTT. This codes for CAISELETNSSPLHF.

This clonotype was counted a single time. The chain has TRBV29-1 and TRBJ1-2; TRBD1 matches 12 bases. The V and J ends lost 7 bases and 6 bases, in that order; junction bases with no gene match: 9. The germline CDR1 and CDR2 sequences are SQVTM and ANQGSEA. The CDR3 covers 14 residues. CDR3 sequence (DNA): TGCAGCGCCAATACCGGGACAGGGGGCCATGGCTACACCTTC. Its protein product is CSANTGTGGHGYTF.

This clonotype has ten or more counts. The chain has TRBV20-1 and TRBJ1-2; 10 bases fit TRBD1. Per germline, CDR1 DFQATT and CDR2 SNEGSKA (reference sequence). J gave up 4 bases and V 6 bases, and 11 bases lay outside the gene matches. CDR3 length: 15 residues. CDR3: CSAPGTGVLGYGYTF. Written as DNA, the CDR3 is TGCAGTGCACCCGGGACAGGGGTGCTTGGCTATGGCTACACCTTC.

This clonotype was seen ten or more times. The rearrangement uses TRBV7-9 and TRBJ2-5, with D unresolved. The CDR3 is made up of 16 amino acids. Germline V lookup: CDR1 SEHNR, CDR2 FQNEAQ (reference sequence). Trimming stripped 1 base from V and 1 base from J, with 13 bases between. The CDR3 region has the DNA TGTGCCAGCAGCTTAGGAACAGCCATACTCCAAGAGACCCAGTACTTC. Its translation is CASSLGTAILQETQYF.